This TCR beta chain was sequenced in a study of monozygotic twins with inflammatory bowel disease (dated by TCRdb to about 2019). Looking at the study overall: In total, roughly 30 monozygotic twin pairs made up the full study: 19 Danish pairs, all IBD-discordant, plus nine German pairs, of which four were IBD-concordant and five were IBD-discordant. Each individual had, on average, about 151 000 unique TCRalpha sequences and 181 000 unique TCRbeta sequences available for analysis. Within discordant pairs, disease-associated traits were sought mainly by comparing IBD patients with their genetically identical healthy co-twins. Paper-wide results and their limitations: The analysis was unable to tell different T cell subtypes apart. IBD patients had lower TCRbeta repertoire diversity, measured by the inverse Simpson index, than their healthy co-twins. Differing immunosuppressive treatments among patients may have added background noise and inter-individual variability to the repertoires. Compared with healthy twins, IBD patients had fewer clonotypes in common with other individuals, a difference most pronounced in patients showing signs of disease activity. The results gave no support for a single strong signal or clonotype linked to IBD. Repertoire similarity did not differ between concordant and discordant twins, which could be due to limited statistical power.

Note on this clonotype: The antigen it recognizes is unknown.

From each donor, a 2.5 ml peripheral blood sample was drawn into PAXgene tubes and stored at -80 degrees C. Without any T cell sorting, total RNA was extracted from whole blood using the PAXgene blood miRNA kit on an automated QIAcube. Peripheral blood from monozygotic twin pairs, either concordant or discordant for inflammatory bowel disease, underwent deep TCRalpha and TCRbeta repertoire profiling that used unique molecular barcoding. For every twin pair, smoking habits were documented, and each individual was categorised as a current, former or never smoker. The CDR3 has 14 amino acids, counting the end cysteine and phenylalanine. Only the protein is on record. CDR1 and CDR2, per the germline V gene (reference sequence), are DFQATT and SNEGSKA. Library preparation employed 5' RACE. The input for every TCR library was around 4,000 ng of total RNA. For each sample, cDNA synthesis was carried out in eight separate reactions using SMARTScribe reverse transcriptase. During cDNA synthesis, template switching was used to introduce unique molecular identifiers that contained a 6-nucleotide sample barcode. TCRalpha and TCRbeta cDNA was amplified by two nested PCRs of 16 and 9 cycles, with bead purification after each PCR. Before amplification, cDNA was treated with uracil DNA-glycosylase and purified using the QIAquick PCR purification kit. The second PCR was the step at which Illumina TruSeq-compatible adapters and sample-specific barcodes were added. TapeStation and Qubit were used to check library quality and concentration, and 5 ng of each library went into the pool. Sequencing of the pooled libraries was done on an Illumina HiSeq2500 single-index Rapid Run using custom sequencing primers and 2 x 100 bp reads. Concerning the study's data processing: PCR and sequencing errors were corrected by UMI-based consensus assembly using MiGEC version 1.2.6. V(D)J alignment, clonotype assembly and CDR3 extraction were performed with MiXCR version 2.1.1. To normalise gene usage, clonotype sharing and MAIT/NKT TCR abundance, the top 1000, 10 000 and 20 000 clonotypes in each sample were analysed. Diversity was computed as the inverse Simpson index with the vegan R package after downsampling to 27 000 UMIs. Paired Mann-Whitney U tests on discordant twin pairs were used, with Benjamini-Hochberg multiple-testing correction. Based on TCRdb reprocessing of the reads, there is one entry per CDR3 protein sequence, and DNA is missing. TCRdb, not the authors, supplied the V and J calls. This sample's records show fewer than 550,000 distinct CDR3 sequences. Clones ranked in the top ten supply 2.4% of the sample.

The clonotype originates from a human donor with ulcerative colitis or Crohn's disease, or a healthy co-twin of an affected twin (not recorded which). Recombination joined TRBV20-1 with TRBJ1-2. Material: blood. CDR3 loop: CSARGRGEDYGYTF.